The entry below gives a single T cell receptor (beta chain) sequence along with its context. Before being deemed recovered, Cohort 3 donors had two negative PCRs, clearance, or symptom resolution. As handled by the study authors: By means of reference gene primer amplification, nucleated cell counts were estimated. Measured with immunoSEQ multiplex PCR; TCRdb has only the in-frame clones, and not every one. V, J and clone size are those of that table, while D and trimming were read from the DNA. The sample lists 140,000 to 150,000 clones, around four fifths occurring once. This CDR3 spans 17 amino acids. CDR1 and CDR2 (germline): SGDLS, YYNGEE. V lost 4 bases and J lost 2, with 16 bases in between. The sample comes from a study of blood T cell repertoires in COVID-19.

The receptor's source is a woman aged 40 to 55 who had recovered from COVID-19. Sequencing was carried out using PBMCs or T cells enriched from blood (not recorded which). The chain employs TRBV9 and TRBJ2-6, with D tentatively TRBD1 (6 bases). CDR3 coding DNA: TGTGCCAGCAGCTCGGACTGGGGGCGCGCTGGGGCCAACGTCCTGACTTTC. It translates to CASSSDWGRAGANVLTF.